The 3 T cell receptor beta chains in this list originate from one sample, sequenced in a study of response to subunit inactivated influenza vaccine (dated by TCRdb to between 2018 and 2020). Libraries were built with RT-PCR. Sequencing used an Illumina HiSeq 2500. The raw public data were reprocessed by TCRdb itself: fastp quality trimming at Q25, MiXCR clonotype calling, in-frame beta chains only. Merged by CDR3 protein, the rows form single entries marked with the most common genes and DNA. The sample table holds 710,000 or so distinct CDR3 sequences, of which around 14% were seen once. The top ten clonotypes cover around 10% of the sample. Sequencing was performed on PBMCs from blood, taken 11 to 12 days after vaccination. These TCRs come from a man between 45 and 60 years old who received an inactivated influenza vaccine. Donor details come from another sample of the same person, matched by shared clones.

This clonotype was recorded at least ten times. The rearrangement links TRBV25-1 to TRBJ2-3; possibly TRBD2 for D (5 bases). The CDR3 sequence is 16 residues long. Per germline, CDR1 MGHDK and CDR2 SYGVNS. Trimming took off 0 bases at V and 8 bases at J, with 18 bases between the two ends. DNA of the CDR3: TGTGCCAGCAGTGAATACGGTTCGGGAAGTCGGGTTACGCAGTATTTT. As protein: CASSEYGSGSRVTQYF.

This chain uses TRBV5-6 with TRBJ2-1, with 10 bases lining up with TRBD2. Unmatched junction bases numbered 5, after V lost 0 bases and J lost 5 bases. Germline CDR1 is SGHDT and CDR2 is YYEEEE. This CDR3 contains 16 residues. The CDR3 DNA reads TGTGCCAGCAGCTTGGAACTAGCGGGGACCCACAATGAGCAGTTCTTC. It codes for CASSLELAGTHNEQFF.

This clonotype was seen only a few times. The chain carries TRBV15 and TRBJ2-7, with TRBD2 as a possible D gene (6 bases). Germline CDR1 LNHNV, CDR2 YYDKDF (reference sequence). CDR3 length equals 13 residues. The V gene lost 4 bases and the J gene lost 3 bases, with 10 bases spanning the gap. Written as DNA, the CDR3 is TGTGCCACCAGCACGGGACTCATCTACGAGCAGTACTTC. Residues: CATSTGLIYEQYF.